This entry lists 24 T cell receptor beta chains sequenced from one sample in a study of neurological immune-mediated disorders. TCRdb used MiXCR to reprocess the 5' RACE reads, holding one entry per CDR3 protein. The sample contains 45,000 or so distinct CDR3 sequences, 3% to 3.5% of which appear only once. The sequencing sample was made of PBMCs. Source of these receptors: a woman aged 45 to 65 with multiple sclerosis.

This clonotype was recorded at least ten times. The CDR3 spells CSARDLDRAYGYTF. The CDR3 DNA follows: TGCAGTGCTAGAGATCTAGACCGCGCCTATGGCTACACCTTC. J is TRBJ1-2 and V is TRBV20-1; unclear D gene. Deletions cut 0 bases from V and 4 bases from J, with 12 bases between. The germline V gene has CDR1 DFQATT and CDR2 SNEGSKA (reference sequence). The CDR3 spans 14 residues.

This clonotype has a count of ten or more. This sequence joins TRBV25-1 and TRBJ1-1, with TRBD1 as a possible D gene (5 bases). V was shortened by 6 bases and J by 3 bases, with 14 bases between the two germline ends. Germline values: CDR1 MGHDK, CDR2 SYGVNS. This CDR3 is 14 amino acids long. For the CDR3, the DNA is TGTGCCAGCAGGCTTTCGGGGGAGTACACTGAAGCTTTCTTT. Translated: CASRLSGEYTEAFF. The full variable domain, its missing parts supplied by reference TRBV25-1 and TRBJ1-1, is EADIYQTPRYLVIGTGKKITLECSQTMGHDKMYWYQQDPGMELHLIHYSYGVNSTEKGDLSSESTVSRIRTEHFPLTLESARPSHTSQYLCASRLSGEYTEAFFGQGTRLTVV.

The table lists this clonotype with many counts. For the CDR3, the DNA is TGCGCCAGTCGCCGGGACCTCTCCTACGAGCAGTACTTC. Protein: CASRRDLSYEQYF. This chain uses TRBV5-1 with TRBJ2-7; tentatively, D is TRBD1 or TRBD2 (5 bases each). This CDR3 spans 13 amino acids. Trimming left V 8 bases short and J 0 bases short, with 12 bases between. Germline V gene lookup returns CDR1 SGHRS and CDR2 YFSETQ.

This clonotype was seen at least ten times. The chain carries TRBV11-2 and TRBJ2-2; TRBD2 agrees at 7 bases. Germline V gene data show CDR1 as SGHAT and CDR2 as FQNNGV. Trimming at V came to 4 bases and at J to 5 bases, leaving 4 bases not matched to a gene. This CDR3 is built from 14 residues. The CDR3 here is CASSSLLATGELFF. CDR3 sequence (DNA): TGTGCCAGCAGCTCTCTACTAGCGACCGGGGAGCTGTTTTTT.

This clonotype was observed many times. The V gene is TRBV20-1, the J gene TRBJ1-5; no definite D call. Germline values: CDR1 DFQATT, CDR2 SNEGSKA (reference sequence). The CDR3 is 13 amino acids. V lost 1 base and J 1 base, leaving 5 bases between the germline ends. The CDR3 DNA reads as TGCAGTGCTAGAGTCCTGAGCAATCAGCCCCAGCATTTT. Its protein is CSARVLSNQPQHF.

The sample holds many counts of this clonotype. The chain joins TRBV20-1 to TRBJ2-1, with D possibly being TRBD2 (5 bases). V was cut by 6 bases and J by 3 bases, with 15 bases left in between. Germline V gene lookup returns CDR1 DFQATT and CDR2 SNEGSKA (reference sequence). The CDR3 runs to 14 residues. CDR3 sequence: CSATLSGDYNEQFF. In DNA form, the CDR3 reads TGCAGTGCAACCCTCAGCGGAGACTACAATGAGCAGTTCTTC.

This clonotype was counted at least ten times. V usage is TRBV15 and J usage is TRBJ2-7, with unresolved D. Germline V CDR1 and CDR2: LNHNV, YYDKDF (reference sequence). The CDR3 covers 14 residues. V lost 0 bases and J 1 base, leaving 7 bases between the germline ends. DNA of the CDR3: TGTGCCACCAGCAGAGATCTCTTATCCTACGAGCAGTACTTC. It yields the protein CATSRDLLSYEQYF.

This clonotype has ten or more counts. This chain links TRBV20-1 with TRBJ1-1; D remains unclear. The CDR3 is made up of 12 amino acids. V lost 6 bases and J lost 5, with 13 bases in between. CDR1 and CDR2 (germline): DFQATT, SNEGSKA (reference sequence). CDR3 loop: CSAAPRGTEAFF. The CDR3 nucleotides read TGCAGTGCAGCCCCACGTGGGACTGAAGCTTTCTTT.

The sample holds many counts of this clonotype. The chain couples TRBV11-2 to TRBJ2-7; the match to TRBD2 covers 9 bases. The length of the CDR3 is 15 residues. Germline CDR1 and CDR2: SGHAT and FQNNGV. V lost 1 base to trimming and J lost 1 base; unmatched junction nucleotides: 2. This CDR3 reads CASSLGAGGSYEQYF. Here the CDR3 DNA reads TGTGCCAGCAGCTTAGGTGCGGGAGGGTCCTACGAGCAGTACTTC.

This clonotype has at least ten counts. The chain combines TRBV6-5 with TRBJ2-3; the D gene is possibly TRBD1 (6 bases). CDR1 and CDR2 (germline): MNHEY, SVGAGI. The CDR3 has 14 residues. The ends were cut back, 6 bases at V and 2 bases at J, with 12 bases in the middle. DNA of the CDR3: TGTGCCAGCAGGACAGGCCACCACACAGATACGCAGTATTTT. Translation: CASRTGHHTDTQYF.

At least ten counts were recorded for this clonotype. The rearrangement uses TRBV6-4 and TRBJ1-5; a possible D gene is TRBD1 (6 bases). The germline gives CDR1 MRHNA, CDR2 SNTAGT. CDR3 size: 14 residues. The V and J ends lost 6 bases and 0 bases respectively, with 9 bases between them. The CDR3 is CASRPRGSNQPQHF. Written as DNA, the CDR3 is TGTGCCAGCAGACCCAGGGGTAGCAATCAGCCCCAGCATTTT.

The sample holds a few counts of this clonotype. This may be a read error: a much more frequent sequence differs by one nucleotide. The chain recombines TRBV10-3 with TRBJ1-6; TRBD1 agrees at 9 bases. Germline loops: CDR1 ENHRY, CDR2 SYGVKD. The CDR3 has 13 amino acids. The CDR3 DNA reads TGTGCCATCAGACGGGACAGGGATTCACACCTCCACTTT. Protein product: CAIRRDRDSHLHF.

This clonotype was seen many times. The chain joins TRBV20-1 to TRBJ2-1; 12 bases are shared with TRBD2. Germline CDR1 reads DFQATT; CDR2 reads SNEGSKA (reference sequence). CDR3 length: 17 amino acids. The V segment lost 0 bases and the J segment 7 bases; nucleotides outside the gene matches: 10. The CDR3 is CSARDTLAGGPGNEQFF. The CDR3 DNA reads TGCAGTGCTAGAGATACTCTAGCGGGAGGGCCAGGGAATGAGCAGTTCTTC.

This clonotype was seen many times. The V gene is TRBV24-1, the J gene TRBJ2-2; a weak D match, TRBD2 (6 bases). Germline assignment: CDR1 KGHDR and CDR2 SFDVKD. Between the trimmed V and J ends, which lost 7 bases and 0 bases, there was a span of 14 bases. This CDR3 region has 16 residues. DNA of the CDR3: TGTGCCACCAGCGCCCGGAGGGCCCCGAACACCGGGGAGCTGTTTTTT. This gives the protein CATSARRAPNTGELFF.

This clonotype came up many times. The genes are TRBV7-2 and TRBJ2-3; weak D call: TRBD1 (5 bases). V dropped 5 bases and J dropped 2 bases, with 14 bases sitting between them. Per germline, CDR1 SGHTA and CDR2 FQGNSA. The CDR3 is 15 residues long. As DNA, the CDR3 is TGTGCCAGCAGCCAAGCCGGACACTACACAGATACGCAGTATTTT. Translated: CASSQAGHYTDTQYF.

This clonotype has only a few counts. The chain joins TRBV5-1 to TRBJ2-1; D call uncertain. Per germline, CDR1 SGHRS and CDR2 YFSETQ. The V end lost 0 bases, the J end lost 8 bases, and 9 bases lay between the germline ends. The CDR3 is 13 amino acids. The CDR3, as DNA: TGCGCCAGCAGCTTGGGGTTGAGCGATGAGCAGTTCTTC. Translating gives CASSLGLSDEQFF.

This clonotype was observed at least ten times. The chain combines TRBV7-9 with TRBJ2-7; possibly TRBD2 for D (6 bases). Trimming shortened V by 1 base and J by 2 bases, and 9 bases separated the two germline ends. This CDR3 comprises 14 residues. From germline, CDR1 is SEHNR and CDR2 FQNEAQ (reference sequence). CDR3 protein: CASSLGLGTYEQYF. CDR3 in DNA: TGTGCCAGCAGCTTAGGACTAGGAACCTACGAGCAGTACTTC.

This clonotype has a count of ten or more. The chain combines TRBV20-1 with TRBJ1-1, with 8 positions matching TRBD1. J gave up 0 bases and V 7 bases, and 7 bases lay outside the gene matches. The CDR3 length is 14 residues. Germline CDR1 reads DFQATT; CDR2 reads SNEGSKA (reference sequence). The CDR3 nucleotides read TGCAGTGTAAGGACAGGGAACATGAACACTGAAGCTTTCTTT. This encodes CSVRTGNMNTEAFF.

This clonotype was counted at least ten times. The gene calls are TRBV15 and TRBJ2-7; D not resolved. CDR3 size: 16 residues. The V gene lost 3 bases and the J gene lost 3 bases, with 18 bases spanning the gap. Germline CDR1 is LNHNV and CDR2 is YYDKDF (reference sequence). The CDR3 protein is CATSSYIGSEDYEQYF. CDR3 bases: TGTGCCACCAGCAGCTATATCGGGTCAGAGGACTACGAGCAGTACTTC.

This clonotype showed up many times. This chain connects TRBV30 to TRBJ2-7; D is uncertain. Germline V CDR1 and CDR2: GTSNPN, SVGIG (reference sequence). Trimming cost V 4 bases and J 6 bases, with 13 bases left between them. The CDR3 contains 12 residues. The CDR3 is CAWTPGRSEQYF. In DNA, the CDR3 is TGTGCCTGGACGCCAGGCAGGTCCGAGCAGTACTTC. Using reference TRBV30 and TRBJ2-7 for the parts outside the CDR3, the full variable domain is SQTIHQWPATLVQPVGSPLSLECTVEGTSNPNLYWYRQAAGRGLQLLFYSVGIGQISSEVPQNLSASRPQDRQFILSSKKLLLSDSGFYLCAWTPGRSEQYFGPGTRLTVT.

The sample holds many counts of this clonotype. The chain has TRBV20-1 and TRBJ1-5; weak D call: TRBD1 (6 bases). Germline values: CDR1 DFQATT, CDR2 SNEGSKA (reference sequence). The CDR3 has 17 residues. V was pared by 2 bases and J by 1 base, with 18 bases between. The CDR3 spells CSARSSEGRGSNQPQHF. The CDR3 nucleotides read TGCAGTGCTAGATCGTCGGAGGGCAGGGGAAGCAATCAGCCCCAGCATTTT.

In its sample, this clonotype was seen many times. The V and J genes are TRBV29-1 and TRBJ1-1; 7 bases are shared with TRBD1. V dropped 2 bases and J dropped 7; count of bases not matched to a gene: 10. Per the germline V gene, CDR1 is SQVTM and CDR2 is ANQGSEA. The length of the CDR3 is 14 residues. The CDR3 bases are TGCAGCGTTGAAAGGGGGCTACGCGAGAGTGAAGCTTTCTTT. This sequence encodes CSVERGLRESEAFF.

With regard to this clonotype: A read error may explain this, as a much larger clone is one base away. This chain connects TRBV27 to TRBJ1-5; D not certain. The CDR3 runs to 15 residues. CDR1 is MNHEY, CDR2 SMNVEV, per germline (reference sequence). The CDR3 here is CASRAGTHSNKPQHF. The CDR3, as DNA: TGTGCCAGCAGGGCGGGTACCCATAGCAATAAGCCCCAGCATTTT.

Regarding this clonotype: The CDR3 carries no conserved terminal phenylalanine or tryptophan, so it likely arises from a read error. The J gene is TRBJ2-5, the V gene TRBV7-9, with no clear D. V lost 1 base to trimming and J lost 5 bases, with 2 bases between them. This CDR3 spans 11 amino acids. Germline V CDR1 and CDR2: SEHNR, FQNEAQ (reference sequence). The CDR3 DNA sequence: TGTGCCAGCAGCTTAGTGGAGACCCAGTACAAC. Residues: CASSLVETQYN.